This T cell receptor (beta chain) originates from a study of OX40 agonist ivuxolimab in advanced cancers. Background on the study: Across the patients, intravenous ivuxolimab was delivered every 2 weeks at 0.01 to 10 mg/kg. Findings of the study overall: CD4+ and CD8+ blood T cells expanded clonally by week 6 at 0.1 to 3.0 mg/kg.

The CDR3 loop spans 13 amino acids. Germline V lookup: CDR1 MNHNY, CDR2 SVGAGI (reference sequence). V dropped 1 base and J dropped 7 bases, with 11 bases sitting between them. Worth noting for this clone: Its antigen is not identified.

Patients were excluded for autoimmune disease history or systemic immunosuppression. Assay: immunoSEQ multiplex PCR; the TCRdb copy retains only in-frame clones and omits some. This table has about 75,000 clones, around 83% appearing once. This chain joins TRBV6-6 and TRBJ2-7; D possibly uses TRBD1 or TRBD2 (5 bases each). The sequencing used CD4+ or CD8+ T cells sorted from blood, collected in a trial of the OX40 agonist ivuxolimab. The receptor was isolated from an adult with an advanced solid tumor such as melanoma, head and neck, liver or kidney cancer. CDR3 nucleotides: TGTGCCAGCAGTTACTTCAGGGACGGGGAGCAGTACTTC. Amino acid sequence: CASSYFRDGEQYF.